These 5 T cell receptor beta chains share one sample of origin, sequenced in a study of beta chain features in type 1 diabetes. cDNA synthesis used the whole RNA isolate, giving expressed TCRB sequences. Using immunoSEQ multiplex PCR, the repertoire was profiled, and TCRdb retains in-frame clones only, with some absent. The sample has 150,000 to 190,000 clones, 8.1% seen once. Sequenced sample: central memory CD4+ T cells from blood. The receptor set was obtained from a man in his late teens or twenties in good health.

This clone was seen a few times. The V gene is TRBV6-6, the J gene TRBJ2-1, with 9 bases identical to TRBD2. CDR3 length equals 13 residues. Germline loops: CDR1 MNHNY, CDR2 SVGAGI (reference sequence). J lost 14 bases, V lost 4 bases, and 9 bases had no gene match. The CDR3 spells CASSSRASGKKFF. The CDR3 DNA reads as TGTGCCAGCAGTTCCCGAGCTAGCGGGAAGAAGTTCTTC.

CDR3 bases: TGTGCCAGCAGGACACAGGGTCAGCCCCAGCATTTT. This translates into CASRTQGQPQHF. The rearrangement uses TRBV28 and TRBJ1-5, with D tentatively TRBD1 (6 bases). The CDR3 is made up of 12 amino acids. CDR1 is MDHEN and CDR2 is SYDVKM in the germline V gene. Deletions cut 6 bases from V and 6 bases from J, with 9 bases between.

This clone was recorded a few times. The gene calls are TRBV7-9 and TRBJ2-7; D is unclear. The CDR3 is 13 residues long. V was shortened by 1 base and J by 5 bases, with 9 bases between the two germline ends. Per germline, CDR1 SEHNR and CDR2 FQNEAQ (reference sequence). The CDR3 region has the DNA TGTGCCAGCAGCTTAGTTCAGTTGGACGAGCAGTACTTC. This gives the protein CASSLVQLDEQYF.

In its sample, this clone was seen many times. CDR3 loop: CSVATRTGVADTQYF. As DNA, the CDR3 is TGCAGCGTCGCCACCCGGACAGGGGTGGCAGATACGCAGTATTTT. The J gene is TRBJ2-3, the V gene TRBV29-1; 9 bases fit TRBD1. The CDR3 covers 15 residues. Germline CDR1 SQVTM, CDR2 ANQGSEA. After removal of 6 bases from V and 4 bases from J, the junction contained 11 bases not matched to a gene.

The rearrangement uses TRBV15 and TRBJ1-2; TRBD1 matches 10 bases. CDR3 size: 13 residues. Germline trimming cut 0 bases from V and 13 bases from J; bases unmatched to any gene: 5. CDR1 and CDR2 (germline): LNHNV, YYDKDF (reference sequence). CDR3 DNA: TGTGCCACCAGCAGAGATGGGGACAGGGGACCCACCTTC. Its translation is CATSRDGDRGPTF. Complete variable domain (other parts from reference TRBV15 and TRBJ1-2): DAMVIQNPRYQVTQFGKPVTLSCSQTLNHNVMYWYQQKSSQAPKLLFHYYDKDFNNEADTPDNFQSRRPNTSFCFLDIRSPGLGDTAMYLCATSRDGDRGPTFGSGTRLTVV.